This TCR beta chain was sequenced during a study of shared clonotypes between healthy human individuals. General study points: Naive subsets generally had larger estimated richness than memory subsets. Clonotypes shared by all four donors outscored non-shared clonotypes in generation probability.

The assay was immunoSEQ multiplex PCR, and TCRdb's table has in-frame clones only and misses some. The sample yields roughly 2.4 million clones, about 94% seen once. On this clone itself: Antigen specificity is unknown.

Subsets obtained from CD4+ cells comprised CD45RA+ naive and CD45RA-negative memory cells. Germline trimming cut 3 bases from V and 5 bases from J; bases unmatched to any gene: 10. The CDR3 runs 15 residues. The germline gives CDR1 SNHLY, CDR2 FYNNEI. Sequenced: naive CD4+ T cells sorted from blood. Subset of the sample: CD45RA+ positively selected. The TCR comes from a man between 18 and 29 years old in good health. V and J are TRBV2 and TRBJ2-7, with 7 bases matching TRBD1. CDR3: CASSDDLQGRNEQYF. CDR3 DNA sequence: TGTGCCAGCAGTGATGACTTACAGGGGAGAAACGAGCAGTACTTC. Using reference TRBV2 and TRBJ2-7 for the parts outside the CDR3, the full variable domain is EPEVTQTPSHQVTQMGQEVILRCVPISNHLYFYWYRQILGQKVEFLVSFYNNEISEKSEIFDDQFSVERPDGSNFTLKIRSTKLEDSAMYFCASSDDLQGRNEQYFGPGTRLTVT.